The clone carrying this TCR beta chain was recorded only once. Its antigen remains unidentified. CDR3 length: 16 amino acids. Germline V gene sequence: CDR1 MDHEN, CDR2 SYDVKM. V was clipped by 5 bases and J by 3 bases; unmatched bases: 9. The data were taken from a study of shared clonotypes between healthy human individuals. On the study more broadly: Each donor contributed plates that comprised three CD4 naive, three CD4 memory, two CD8 naive and one CD8 memory. Overall study findings and caveats: The generation probabilities recorded for non-shared clonotypes fell below those of clonotypes shared by all four donors. Read depth was anticipated to influence clonotype sharing among donors. Represented diversity, genetic and exposure-history alike, was limited by few donors.

The repertoire was sequenced with immunoSEQ multiplex PCR; TCRdb's copy has only in-frame clones and lacks some. The repertoire has approximately 1,500,000 clones, 96% of them found once; the top ten carry over 1%. The chain is built from TRBV28 and TRBJ2-7, with TRBD2 identical over 11 bases. The clonotype originates from a man between 25 and 39 years old in good health. The material sequenced was naive CD4+ T cells sorted from blood. The sample's subset: CD45RA+ positively selected. The chain's CDR3 is CASSSRLAGSLYEQYF. For the CDR3, the DNA is TGTGCCAGCAGTAGCCGACTAGCGGGATCCCTCTACGAGCAGTACTTC.